These 23 T cell receptor beta chains were sequenced from one sample in a study of blood T cell repertoires in COVID-19. Some clones are missing from TCRdb's copy, which holds only in-frame ones; the method was immunoSEQ multiplex PCR. The data show 380,000 or so clones, approximately 86% seen once. Sequencing used peripheral blood. Receptors originate from a woman in her sixties with COVID-19, enrolled during active disease.

The chain is built from TRBV29-1 and TRBJ1-2; 10 nucleotides line up with TRBD1. The germline CDR1 and CDR2 sequences are SQVTM and ANQGSEA. V lost 0 bases, J lost 4 bases, and 5 bases stayed unmatched. The length of the CDR3 is 15 residues. CDR3 region: CSVEEGRDRGYGYTF. The CDR3 DNA reads TGCAGCGTTGAAGAGGGTCGGGACAGGGGCTATGGCTACACCTTC. Looking up the rest from reference TRBV29-1 and TRBJ1-2 gives the full variable domain: SAVISQKPSRDICQRGTSLTIQCQVDSQVTMMFWYRQQPGQSLTLIATANQGSEATYESGFVIDKFPISRPNLTFSTLTVSNMSPEDSSIYLCSVEEGRDRGYGYTFGSGTRLTVV.

J is TRBJ2-5 and V is TRBV4-2; 11 nucleotides agree with TRBD2. The CDR3 is 19 residues long. The V gene's germline CDR1 is LGHNA and CDR2 YNFKEQ. V gave up 4 bases and J gave up 8 bases; unmatched junction bases: 21. CDR3 in DNA: TGTGCCAGCAGCCCGCTCGAGGGGCTAGCGGGGGGAGTATCTAAAACCCAGTACTTC. The encoded protein is CASSPLEGLAGGVSKTQYF.

This sequence joins TRBV5-4 and TRBJ2-7; 8 bases align to TRBD1. CDR1 SGHNT and CDR2 YYREEE come from the germline V gene (reference sequence). The CDR3 covers 15 residues. The V gene end was trimmed by 1 base and the J gene end by 4 bases; junction bases not matched to a gene: 7. CDR3 nucleotide sequence: TGTGCCAGCAGCTTGTCGACAGGGGCCCAATACGAGCAGTACTTC. Amino acids: CASSLSTGAQYEQYF.

The chain carries TRBV6-5 and TRBJ1-2, with 7 positions matching TRBD1. Germline V gene lookup returns CDR1 MNHEY and CDR2 SVGAGI. This CDR3 has 14 amino acids. Trimming took 7 bases from V and 6 from J; bases not matched to a gene: 11. The chain's CDR3 is CASTRGQEGDGYTF. CDR3 sequence (DNA): TGTGCCAGCACTCGAGGACAGGAGGGGGATGGCTACACCTTC.

The chain employs TRBV27 and TRBJ1-6; D gene unclear. The CDR3 length is 13 residues. Germline values: CDR1 MNHEY, CDR2 SMNVEV (reference sequence). V was shortened by 5 bases and J by 9 bases, with 11 bases between the two germline ends. Here the CDR3 reads CASSPRETSPLHF. The DNA for the CDR3 is TGTGCCAGCAGTCCCCGGGAGACTTCACCCCTCCACTTT.

A remark on this clone: Different DNA sequences within this sample yield the same CDR3. The chain uses TRBV7-9 and TRBJ2-7, with TRBD2 as a possible D gene (6 bases). This CDR3 is 13 amino acids long. Germline V gives CDR1 SEHNR, CDR2 FQNEAQ (reference sequence). V gave up 2 bases and J gave up 4 bases, with 9 bases separating them. Here the CDR3 DNA reads TGTGCCAGCAGCTTACCCGGGGGATACGAGCAGTACTTC. Amino acid sequence: CASSLPGGYEQYF.

The V call is TRBV6-6, the J call TRBJ2-1; 9 bases are a match to TRBD1. The V segment lost 5 bases and the J segment 4 bases; nucleotides outside the gene matches: 6. The CDR3 runs 15 residues. CDR1 and CDR2 (germline): MNHNY, SVGAGI (reference sequence). CDR3 sequence reads: CASSTTGGGYNEQFF. CDR3 DNA: TGTGCCAGCAGTACGACAGGGGGTGGGTACAATGAGCAGTTCTTC.

This clone was recorded once. The chain has TRBV7-3 and TRBJ1-2; D might be TRBD1 (6 bases). Germline V lookup: CDR1 SGHTA, CDR2 FQGTGA. The CDR3 length is 14 residues. The V gene lost 0 bases and the J gene lost 7 bases, with 12 bases spanning the gap. The CDR3 DNA sequence: TGTGCCAGCAGCTTAACCACGGGGGGCGTTGGCTACACCTTC. Translated: CASSLTTGGVGYTF.

The table lists this clone with a count of one. The chain combines TRBV7-9 with TRBJ2-3; 9 nucleotides match TRBD2. The CDR3 sequence is 16 residues long. Germline CDR1 SEHNR, CDR2 FQNEAQ (reference sequence). The trim removed 1 base at V and 8 bases at J, leaving 10 bases unmatched. The CDR3 bases are TGTGCCAGCAGCTTAGGATCAGCGGGGGGTCCAGGTACGCAGTATTTT. Translation gives CASSLGSAGGPGTQYF.

The V call is TRBV19, the J call TRBJ2-5; 12 nucleotides match TRBD2. Germline V gene lookup returns CDR1 LNHDA and CDR2 SQIVND (reference sequence). The trim removed 3 bases at V and 1 base at J, leaving 6 bases unmatched. The CDR3 contains 17 residues. CDR3 residues: CASSIGLTSGGQETQYF. CDR3 DNA: TGTGCCAGTAGTATCGGGCTGACTAGCGGGGGCCAAGAGACCCAGTACTTC.

This rearrangement joins TRBV27 to TRBJ1-3; weak D call: TRBD1 (6 bases). Trimming left V 2 bases short and J 4 bases short, with 21 bases between. Germline CDR1 MNHEY, CDR2 SMNVEV (reference sequence). The CDR3 is 18 residues long. The CDR3 DNA sequence: TGTGCCAGCAGTTTAGGCGGGGGCGCAGCATCATCCGGAAACACCATATATTTT. Encoded protein: CASSLGGGAASSGNTIYF.

This clone was seen a single time. CDR3 amino acids: CSARDGGGAFF. As DNA, the CDR3 is TGCAGTGCTAGAGATGGGGGGGGAGCTTTCTTT. The V gene is TRBV20-1, the J gene TRBJ1-1; tentatively, D is TRBD1 (5 bases). This CDR3 contains 11 residues. Germline CDR1 is DFQATT and CDR2 is SNEGSKA (reference sequence). V gave up 0 bases and J gave up 10 bases, with 9 bases separating them.

The rearrangement joins TRBV7-9 to TRBJ2-5; TRBD1 agrees at 7 bases. J lost 2 bases, V lost 1 base, and 7 bases had no gene match. The germline gives CDR1 SEHNR, CDR2 FQNEAQ (reference sequence). This CDR3 has 16 amino acids. The CDR3 nucleotides are TGTGCCAGCAGCTTAGGGGACAGCCTAACTCAAGAGACCCAGTACTTC. Protein: CASSLGDSLTQETQYF.

The chain combines TRBV18 with TRBJ2-3; tentatively, D is TRBD1 (5 bases). With 4 bases removed from V and 3 bases from J, the gap between germline ends came to 23 bases. CDR1 is KGHSH, CDR2 LQKENI, per germline. The CDR3 is 18 residues long. This CDR3 reads CASSLKVSGLAVTDTQYF. The CDR3 DNA follows: TGTGCCAGCTCACTAAAAGTGTCAGGGTTGGCTGTTACAGATACGCAGTATTTT.

The chain combines TRBV19 with TRBJ1-5; tentatively, D is TRBD1 (6 bases). The V gene lost 4 bases and the J gene lost 6 bases, with 13 bases spanning the gap. The CDR3 is 14 residues long. CDR1 and CDR2 from the germline V gene are LNHDA and SQIVND (reference sequence). The CDR3: CASSTGTRAQPQHF. The CDR3 nucleotides are TGTGCCAGTAGTACTGGGACACGGGCTCAGCCCCAGCATTTT. Variable domain in full (rest from reference TRBV19 and TRBJ1-5): DGGITQSPKYLFRKEGQNVTLSCEQNLNHDAMYWYRQDPGQGLRLIYYSQIVNDFQKGDIAEGYSVSREKKESFPLTVTSAQKNPTAFYLCASSTGTRAQPQHFGDGTRLSIL.

The chain employs TRBV3-1 (or the pseudogene TRBV3-2) and TRBJ2-1; either TRBD1 or TRBD2 may supply D (6 bases each). This CDR3 comprises 16 residues. Trimming removed 4 bases from V and 0 bases from J, with 13 bases in between. CDR1 and CDR2 (germline): LGHDT, YNNKEL (reference sequence). CDR3 bases: TGTGCCAGCAGCCGAGAGGGGGGAACCTCCTACAATGAGCAGTTCTTC. It codes for CASSREGGTSYNEQFF.

This clone was recorded a few times. The chain carries TRBV12-5 and TRBJ1-6; D not resolved. V was pared by 0 bases and J by 15 bases, with 12 bases between. The CDR3 is made up of 13 amino acids. Germline V lookup: CDR1 LGHNT, CDR2 FRNRAP. The CDR3 loop reads CASGLVASSLLHF. In DNA form, the CDR3 reads TGTGCTAGTGGTTTGGTAGCTAGTTCTCTCCTCCACTTT.

This chain joins TRBV5-5 and TRBJ1-1; D is perhaps TRBD1 (5 bases). Trimming took 4 bases from V and 1 from J, leaving 14 bases between them. Germline V lookup: CDR1 SGHKS, CDR2 YYEKEE (reference sequence). The CDR3 spans 15 residues. The CDR3 DNA is TGTGCCAGCAGCCCCACCTGGGGCCAGAACACTGAAGCTTTCTTT. Translated, it gives CASSPTWGQNTEAFF.

The J gene is TRBJ1-2, the V gene TRBV2; TRBD1 might be the D (6 bases). The length of the CDR3 is 15 residues. Trimming took 0 bases from V and 5 from J, leaving 13 bases between them. CDR1 and CDR2 (germline): SNHLY, FYNNEI. CDR3 nucleotide sequence: TGTGCCAGCAGTGAAGCGCAAACAGGGCGATATGGCTACACCTTC. It encodes CASSEAQTGRYGYTF. Drawing the rest from reference TRBV2 and TRBJ1-2, the complete variable domain is EPEVTQTPSHQVTQMGQEVILRCVPISNHLYFYWYRQILGQKVEFLVSFYNNEISEKSEIFDDQFSVERPDGSNFTLKIRSTKLEDSAMYFCASSEAQTGRYGYTFGSGTRLTVV.

The chain combines TRBV5-8 with TRBJ2-1, with D possibly TRBD1 on 5 matching bases. V gave up 1 base and J gave up 4 bases, with 12 bases separating them. CDR1 and CDR2 (germline): SGHTS, YDEGEE. The CDR3 is 15 residues long. The CDR3 region is CASSLTGYPYNEQFF. As DNA, the CDR3 is TGTGCCAGCAGCTTGACAGGTTACCCATACAATGAGCAGTTCTTC.

The chain carries TRBV2 and TRBJ2-1; 13 bases line up with TRBD2. The CDR3 is made up of 16 amino acids. With V trimmed by 5 bases and J by 6 bases, 7 bases remained unmatched. Per germline, CDR1 SNHLY and CDR2 FYNNEI. The CDR3, as DNA: TGTGCCAGCAGTAAAACTAGCGGGGGGGCGGGCAATGAGCAGTTCTTC. Its translation: CASSKTSGGAGNEQFF.

This clone was detected only once. J is TRBJ1-2 and V is TRBV6-6, with 8 bases fitting TRBD1. After removal of 5 bases from V and 4 bases from J, the junction contained 3 bases not matched to a gene. Looked up from germline, CDR1 is MNHNY and CDR2 is SVGAGI (reference sequence). CDR3 length: 13 residues. Here the CDR3 reads CASSRDRSYGYTF. CDR3 bases: TGTGCCAGCAGTCGGGACAGGAGCTATGGCTACACCTTC.

This chain uses TRBV11-2 with TRBJ1-6; D is uncertain. The CDR3 is 13 residues long. Germline V gives CDR1 SGHAT, CDR2 FQNNGV. Trimming cost V 3 bases and J 13 bases, with 13 bases left between them. In DNA form, the CDR3 reads TGTGCCAGCAGCTTCACCGCTGGAGAGCCCCTCCACTTT. Translated: CASSFTAGEPLHF.